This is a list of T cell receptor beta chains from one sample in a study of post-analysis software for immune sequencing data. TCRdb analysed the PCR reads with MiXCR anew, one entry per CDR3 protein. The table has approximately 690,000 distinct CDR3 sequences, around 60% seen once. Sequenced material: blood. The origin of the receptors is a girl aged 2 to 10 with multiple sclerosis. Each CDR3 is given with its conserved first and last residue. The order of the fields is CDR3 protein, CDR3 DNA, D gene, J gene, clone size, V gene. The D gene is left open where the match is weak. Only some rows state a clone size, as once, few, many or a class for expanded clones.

CDR3: CASTKAGAHGYEQYF
DNA: TGTGCCAGCACCAAGGCAGGGGCGCATGGTTACGAGCAGTACTTC
D: -
J: TRBJ2-7
size: few
V: TRBV6-6

CDR3: CATSGRTSGYTF
DNA: TGTGCCACCAGTGGGAGGACCAGTGGCTACACCTTC
D: -
J: TRBJ1-2
size: -
V: TRBV24-1

CDR3: CASSFVAGGSYEQYF
DNA: TGTGCCAGCAGTTTCGTAGCGGGAGGCTCCTACGAGCAGTACTTC
D: TRBD2
J: TRBJ2-7
size: -
V: TRBV12-3/TRBV12-4

CDR3: CASSYAGTGPYGYTF
DNA: TGTGCCAGCAGTTATGCCGGGACAGGGCCCTATGGCTACACCTTC
D: TRBD1
J: TRBJ1-2
size: few
V: TRBV27

CDR3: CSARETEASYEQYF
DNA: TGCAGTGCTAGAGAAACGGAAGCCTCCTACGAGCAGTACTTC
D: -
J: TRBJ2-7
size: -
V: TRBV20-1

CDR3: CASSQLESGTYEQYF
DNA: TGCGCCAGCAGCCAACTAGAAAGCGGGACCTACGAGCAGTACTTC
D: TRBD2
J: TRBJ2-7
size: -
V: TRBV4-1

CDR3: CASSLGPTSRSYNEQFF
DNA: TGTGCCAGCAGCTTAGGACCGACTAGCAGGTCCTACAATGAGCAGTTCTTC
D: TRBD2
J: TRBJ2-1
size: once
V: TRBV11-2

CDR3: CASSHLAGLAYNEQFF
DNA: TGTGCCAGCAGCCACTTAGCGGGATTGGCGTACAATGAGCAGTTCTTC
D: TRBD2
J: TRBJ2-1
size: -
V: TRBV14

CDR3: CASSPTSRAGETQYF
DNA: TGTGCCAGCAGCCCTACGTCAAGGGCCGGGGAGACCCAGTACTTC
D: -
J: TRBJ2-5
size: few
V: TRBV7-8

CDR3: CASTLTGGNEQFF
DNA: TGTGCCAGCACCTTGACAGGGGGCAATGAGCAGTTCTTC
D: TRBD1
J: TRBJ2-1
size: once
V: TRBV2

CDR3: CASTLGLVRNEQFF
DNA: TGTGCCAGCACCCTGGGACTAGTCAGGAATGAGCAGTTCTTC
D: TRBD2
J: TRBJ2-1
size: -
V: TRBV12-3/TRBV12-4

CDR3: CASSSPGLWAYNEQFF
DNA: TGTGCCAGCAGTTCCCCTGGGCTTTGGGCCTACAATGAGCAGTTCTTC
D: -
J: TRBJ2-1
size: -
V: TRBV6-2/TRBV6-3

CDR3: CASSATGEAGELFF
DNA: TGTGCCAGCAGCGCGACAGGGGAGGCCGGGGAGCTGTTTTTT
D: TRBD1
J: TRBJ2-2
size: -
V: TRBV7-2

CDR3: CASSLGAGTDSYTF
DNA: TGTGCCAGCAGTTTGGGTGCGGGAACAGACAGCTACACCTTC
D: -
J: TRBJ1-2
size: few
V: TRBV12-3/TRBV12-4

CDR3: CAIGGGRVSYNEQFF
DNA: TGTGCCATCGGCGGAGGACGAGTATCCTACAATGAGCAGTTCTTC
D: -
J: TRBJ2-1
size: -
V: TRBV10-3

CDR3: CASSGWVRYNEQFF
DNA: TGTGCCAGCAGTGGGTGGGTGAGATACAATGAGCAGTTCTTC
D: -
J: TRBJ2-1
size: -
V: TRBV11-2

CDR3: CAVTGTSGSSYNEQFF
DNA: TGTGCCGTCACCGGGACTAGCGGGAGCTCCTACAATGAGCAGTTCTTC
D: TRBD2
J: TRBJ2-1
size: -
V: TRBV2